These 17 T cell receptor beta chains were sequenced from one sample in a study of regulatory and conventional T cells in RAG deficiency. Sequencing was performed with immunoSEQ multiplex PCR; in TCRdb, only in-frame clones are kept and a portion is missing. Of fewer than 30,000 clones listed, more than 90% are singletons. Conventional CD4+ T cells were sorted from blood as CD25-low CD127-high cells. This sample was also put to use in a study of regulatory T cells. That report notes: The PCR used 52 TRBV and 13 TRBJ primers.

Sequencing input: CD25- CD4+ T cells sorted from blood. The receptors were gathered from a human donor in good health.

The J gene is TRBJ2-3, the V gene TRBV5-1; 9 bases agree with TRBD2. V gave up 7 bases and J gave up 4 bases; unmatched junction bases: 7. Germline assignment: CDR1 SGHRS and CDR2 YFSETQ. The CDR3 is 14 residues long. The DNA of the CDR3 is TGCGCCAGCGTGGGGTCTAGCGGGGCAGATACGCAGTATTTT. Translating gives CASVGSSGADTQYF.

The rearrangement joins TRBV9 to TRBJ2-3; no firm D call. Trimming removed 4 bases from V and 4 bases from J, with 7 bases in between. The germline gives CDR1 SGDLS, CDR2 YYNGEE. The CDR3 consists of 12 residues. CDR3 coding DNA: TGTGCCAGCAGCCCCGTTTCAGATACGCAGTATTTT. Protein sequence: CASSPVSDTQYF.

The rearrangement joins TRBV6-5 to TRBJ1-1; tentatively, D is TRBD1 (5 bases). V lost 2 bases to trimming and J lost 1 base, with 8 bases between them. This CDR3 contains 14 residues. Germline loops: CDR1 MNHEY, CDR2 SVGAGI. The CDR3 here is CASSYPTGNTEAFF. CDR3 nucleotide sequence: TGTGCCAGCAGTTACCCCACAGGGAACACTGAAGCTTTCTTT.

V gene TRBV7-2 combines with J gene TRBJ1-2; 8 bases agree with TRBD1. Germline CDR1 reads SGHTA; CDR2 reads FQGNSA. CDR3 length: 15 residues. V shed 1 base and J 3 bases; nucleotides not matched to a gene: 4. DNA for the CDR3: TGTGCCAGCAGCTTAGTTTCAGGGGGCGACTATGGCTACACCTTC. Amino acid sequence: CASSLVSGGDYGYTF.

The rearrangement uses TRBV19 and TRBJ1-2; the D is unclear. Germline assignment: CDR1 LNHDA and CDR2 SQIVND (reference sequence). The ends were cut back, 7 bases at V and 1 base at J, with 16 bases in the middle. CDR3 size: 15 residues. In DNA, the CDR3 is TGTGCCAGTACCGAGGGTTTCCGCAATAACTATGGCTACACCTTC. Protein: CASTEGFRNNYGYTF.

The CDR3 protein is CASTGTSGGETQYF. The CDR3 DNA sequence: TGTGCCAGCACCGGGACTAGCGGGGGGGAGACCCAGTACTTC. The V gene is TRBV21-1, the J gene TRBJ2-5; the table's D call, TRBD2, has no DNA check behind it. TRBV21-1 is noted as a pseudogene. CDR3 size: 14 residues.

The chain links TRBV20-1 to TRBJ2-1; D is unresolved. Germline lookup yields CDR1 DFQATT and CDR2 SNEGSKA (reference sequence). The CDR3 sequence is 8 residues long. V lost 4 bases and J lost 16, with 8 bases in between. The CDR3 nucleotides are TGCAGTGCTAAGCCTTCTTTCTTC. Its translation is CSAKPSFF.

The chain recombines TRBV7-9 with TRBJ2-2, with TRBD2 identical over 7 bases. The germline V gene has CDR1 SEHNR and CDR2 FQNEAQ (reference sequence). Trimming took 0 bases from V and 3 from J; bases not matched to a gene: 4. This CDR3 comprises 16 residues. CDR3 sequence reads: CASSLAPGGDTGELFF. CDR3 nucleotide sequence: TGTGCCAGCAGCTTAGCCCCTGGGGGGGACACCGGGGAGCTGTTTTTT.

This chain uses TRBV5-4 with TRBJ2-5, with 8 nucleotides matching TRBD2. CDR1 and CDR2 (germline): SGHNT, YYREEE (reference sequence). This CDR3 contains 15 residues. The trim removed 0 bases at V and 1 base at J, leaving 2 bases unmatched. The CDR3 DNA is TGTGCCAGCAGCTTGGGCGGGGGGTCCCAAGAGACCCAGTACTTC. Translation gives CASSLGGGSQETQYF.

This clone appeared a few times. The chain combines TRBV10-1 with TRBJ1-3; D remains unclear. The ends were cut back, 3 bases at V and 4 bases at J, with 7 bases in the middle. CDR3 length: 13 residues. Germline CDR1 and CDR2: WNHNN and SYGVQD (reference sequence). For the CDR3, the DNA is TGCGCCAGCAGTGAATACCGGGGAAACACCATATATTTT. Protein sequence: CASSEYRGNTIYF.

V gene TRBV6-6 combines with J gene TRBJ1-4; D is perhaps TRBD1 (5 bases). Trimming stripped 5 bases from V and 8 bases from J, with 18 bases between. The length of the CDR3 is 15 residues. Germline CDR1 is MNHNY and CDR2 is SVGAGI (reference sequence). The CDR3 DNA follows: TGTGCCAGCAGTCCTCTGTCAGGGTATAACGAAAAACTGTTTTTT. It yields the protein CASSPLSGYNEKLFF.

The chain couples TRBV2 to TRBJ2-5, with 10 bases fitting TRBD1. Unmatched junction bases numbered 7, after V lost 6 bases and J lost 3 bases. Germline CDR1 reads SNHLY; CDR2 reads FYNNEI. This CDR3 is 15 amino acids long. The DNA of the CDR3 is TGTGCCAGCAGGCCGGGACAGGGGCTTGAAGAGACCCAGTACTTC. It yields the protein CASRPGQGLEETQYF.

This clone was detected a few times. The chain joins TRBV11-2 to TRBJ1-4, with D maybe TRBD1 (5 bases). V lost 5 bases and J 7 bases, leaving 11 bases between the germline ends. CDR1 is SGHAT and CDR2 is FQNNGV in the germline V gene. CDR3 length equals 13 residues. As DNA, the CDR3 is TGTGCCAGCAGCGCTTACACAGGTGAAAAACTGTTTTTT. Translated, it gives CASSAYTGEKLFF.

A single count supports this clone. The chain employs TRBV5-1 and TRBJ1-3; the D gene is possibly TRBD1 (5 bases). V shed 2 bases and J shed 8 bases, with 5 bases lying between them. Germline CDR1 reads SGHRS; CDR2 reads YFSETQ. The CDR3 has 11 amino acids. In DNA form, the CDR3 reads TGCGCCAGCAGCTTAGGGGACACCATATATTTT. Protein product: CASSLGDTIYF.

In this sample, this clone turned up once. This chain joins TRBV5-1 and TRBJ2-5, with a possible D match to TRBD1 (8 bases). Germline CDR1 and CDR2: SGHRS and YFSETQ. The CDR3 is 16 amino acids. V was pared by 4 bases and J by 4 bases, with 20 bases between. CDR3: CASSAQGARGGETQYF. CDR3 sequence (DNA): TGCGCCAGCAGCGCCCAGGGGGCGAGGGGGGGAGAGACCCAGTACTTC.

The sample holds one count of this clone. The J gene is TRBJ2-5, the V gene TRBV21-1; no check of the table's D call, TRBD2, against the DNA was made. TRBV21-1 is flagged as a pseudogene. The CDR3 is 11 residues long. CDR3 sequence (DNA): TGTGCCAGCGGAGGGGTAGAGACCCAGTACTTC. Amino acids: CASGGVETQYF.

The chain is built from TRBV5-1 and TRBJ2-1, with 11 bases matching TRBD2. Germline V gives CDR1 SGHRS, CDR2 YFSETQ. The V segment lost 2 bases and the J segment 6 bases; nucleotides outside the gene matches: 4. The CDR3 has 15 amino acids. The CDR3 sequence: CASSFTSGGLNEQFF. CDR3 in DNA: TGCGCCAGCAGCTTTACTAGCGGGGGTCTCAATGAGCAGTTCTTC.